This T cell receptor (beta chain) was sequenced for a study of T cells in Graves' hyperthyroidism and ophthalmopathy. A word on this clonotype: Its antigen remains unidentified.

Study-level points and caveats: Patients with ophthalmopathy were separated from those with stable hyperthyroidism by a 13 V-J model. Blood also held most thyroid clonotypes expanded beyond 0.001.

TCR beta CDR3 sequences were amplified from RNA transcripts. HTBI primers drove first-round RT-PCR of the TCR CDR3. A single record per CDR3 protein comes from TCRdb applying MiXCR to the multiplex PCR reads. The table has 450,000 to 700,000 distinct CDR3 sequences, 46% seen once. Patients aged 18 to 65 had newly diagnosed hyperthyroidism lasting under 2 months. Germline V lookup: CDR1 SGHRS, CDR2 YFSETQ. The CDR3 is made up of 17 amino acids. The J segment lost 0 bases and the V segment lost 3 bases, leaving 6 bases of the junction unmatched. The receptor was derived from a young woman with Graves' hyperthyroidism. The specimen was peripheral blood or thyroid tissue (not recorded which). This chain links TRBV5-1 with TRBJ2-6; 7 nucleotides agree with TRBD1. CDR3 in amino acids: CASSSGDSTSGANVLTF. In nucleotides, the CDR3 is TGCGCCAGCAGCTCAGGGGACAGCACCTCTGGGGCCAACGTCCTGACTTTC.